These T cell receptor beta chains were read from a single sample in a study of cytomegalovirus exposure and HLA in healthy donors. Method: immunoSEQ multiplex PCR; TCRdb's copy keeps in-frame clones and lacks some. The table includes over 100,000 clones, around 60% detected once. Sequenced sample: PBMCs. These receptors all stem from a middle-aged man in good health and CMV-seropositive. The CDR3 runs from the conserved cysteine through the conserved F or W. The D gene is left open where the match is weak. Clone size is not always given. Where it is, it says once, few, many or a class for expanded clones.

NA	NA	TRBV7-6	TRBJ2-1	15	CASSFSAGTDNEQFF	TGTGCCAGCAGCTTTTCGGCGGGGACAGACAATGAGCAGTTCTTC
TRBD1	NA	TRBV11-2	TRBJ2-2	15	CASSLTGGANGELFF	TGTGCCAGCAGCCTGACAGGGGGCGCAAACGGGGAGCTGTTTTTT
TRBD1	NA	TRBV6-5	TRBJ1-5	15	CASSWTGEFDQPQHF	TGTGCCAGCAGTTGGACAGGGGAATTCGATCAGCCCCAGCATTTT
NA	few	TRBV5-1	TRBJ2-7	16	CASSERGGPSSYEQYF	TGCGCCAGCAGCGAAAGGGGGGGTCCCTCTTCCTACGAGCAGTACTTC
NA	NA	TRBV10-3	TRBJ1-2	13	CAITSGWAYGYTF	TGTGCCATCACCAGCGGGTGGGCCTATGGCTACACCTTC
TRBD2	NA	TRBV7-6	TRBJ2-2	16	CASSLIGGSGTGELFF	TGTGCCAGCAGCTTAATAGGCGGGAGTGGCACCGGGGAGCTGTTTTTT
NA	NA	TRBV6-1	TRBJ1-5	14	CASRSGGQRQPQHF	TGTGCCAGCAGGTCGGGGGGCCAGCGTCAGCCCCAGCATTTT
TRBD1	once	TRBV10-1	TRBJ1-3	15	CASSQTGDSGNTIYF	TGCGCCAGCAGTCAAACAGGGGACTCTGGAAACACCATATATTTT
NA	NA	TRBV19	TRBJ2-7	15	CASSISSGSSYEQYF	TGTGCCAGTAGTATTTCGTCGGGAAGCTCCTACGAGCAGTACTTC
TRBD1	NA	TRBV28	TRBJ1-2	13	CASELQGTYGYTF	TGTGCCAGCGAACTACAGGGGACCTATGGCTACACCTTC
TRBD2	NA	TRBV29-1	TRBJ2-2	15	CSVTSGRVQGGELFF	TGCAGCGTTACTAGCGGGAGGGTCCAGGGCGGGGAGCTGTTTTTT
NA	NA	TRBV6-6	TRBJ2-6	15	CASSSPGSGANVLTF	TGTGCCAGCAGTTCCCCCGGCTCTGGGGCCAACGTCCTGACTTTC
TRBD1	NA	TRBV6-5	TRBJ1-6	15	CASSYQGQSNSPLHF	TGTGCCAGCAGTTACCAGGGACAGAGTAATTCACCCCTCCACTTT
NA	NA	TRBV27	TRBJ1-2	14	CASSPRGIDYGYTF	TGTGCCAGCAGTCCCAGGGGTATAGACTATGGCTACACCTTC
NA	many	TRBV7-2	TRBJ2-1	13	CASSWSPYNEQFF	TGTGCCAGCAGCTGGAGCCCCTACAATGAGCAGTTCTTC
NA	NA	TRBV10-3	TRBJ1-1	16	CAISVLKTGSNTEAFF	TGTGCCATCAGTGTTCTCAAAACCGGGTCGAACACTGAAGCTTTCTTT
TRBD2	NA	TRBV5-1	TRBJ2-7	16	CASSLLAGGLTYEQYF	TGCGCCAGCAGCTTGTTAGCGGGGGGGCTGACCTACGAGCAGTACTTC
NA	NA	TRBV6-5	TRBJ1-2	12	CASSTTAYGYTF	TGTGCCAGCAGTACGACAGCTTATGGCTACACCTTC
TRBD1	NA	TRBV7-9	TRBJ1-4	18	CASSPGTGATATNEKLFF	TGTGCCAGCAGCCCCGGGACAGGGGCGACAGCAACTAATGAAAAACTGTTTTTT
NA	once	TRBV6-5	TRBJ1-2	12	CASSFDGLSYTF	TGTGCCAGCAGTTTCGATGGGCTCAGCTACACCTTC
NA	NA	TRBV5-1	TRBJ1-1	15	CASSLSEGLNTEAFF	TGCGCCAGCAGCTTGTCGGAGGGACTGAACACTGAAGCTTTCTTT
TRBD1	few	TRBV27	TRBJ1-1	14	CASSNYGTASGAFF	TGTGCCAGCAGTAACTATGGGACAGCCTCCGGGGCTTTCTTT
NA	NA	TRBV25-1	TRBJ1-2	13	CASSHGGNNGYTF	TGTGCCAGCAGTCATGGGGGGAACAATGGCTACACCTTC